This T cell receptor (beta chain) was found in a study of CD8 T cells in Susac syndrome. Germline V gene sequence: CDR1 MNHEY, CDR2 SMNVEV (reference sequence). Trimming left V 6 bases short and J 6 bases short, with 18 bases between. The CDR3 spans 14 residues. RNA totalling roughly 0.5 to 1 ug underwent reverse transcription with random hexamers. From the immunoSEQ multiplex PCR reads, TCRdb called clonotypes with MiXCR, one entry per CDR3 protein. This table has some 400,000 distinct CDR3 sequences, more than 80% appearing once. The sequence was collected from a human donor with multiple sclerosis. This chain uses TRBV27 with TRBJ2-7, with D possibly being TRBD2 (6 bases). Material for sequencing was CD8+ T cells from PBMCs. The CDR3 DNA reads as TGTGCCAGCAGCCCGACCGGGACTGCAGCCGAGCAGTACTTC. Protein: CASSPTGTAAEQYF.